The 7 T cell receptor beta chains listed next were all sequenced from one sample in a study of cytomegalovirus exposure and HLA in healthy donors. PCR primers comprised 60 Vbeta and 13 Jbeta primers. TCRdb's table, derived via immunoSEQ multiplex PCR, lists solely in-frame clones and lacks some. The table lists 150,000 to 200,000 clones, around 75% of them singletons. Sequencing used PBMCs. These receptor sequences come from a woman aged 25-40 years in good health and CMV-seronegative.

This chain joins TRBV27 and TRBJ1-2; 10 bases are shared with TRBD1. Germline V lookup: CDR1 MNHEY, CDR2 SMNVEV (reference sequence). CDR3 length: 22 amino acids. The J segment lost 6 bases and the V segment lost 3 bases, leaving 28 bases of the junction unmatched. The CDR3 DNA follows: TGTGCCAGCAGTTTTCCCCCCAACGCTCCGGGACAGGGGCCCCTAAAGGCCGATGGCTACACCTTC. Translation gives CASSFPPNAPGQGPLKADGYTF.

The chain recombines TRBV7-8 with TRBJ2-2, with D tentatively TRBD1 (6 bases). V dropped 6 bases and J dropped 6 bases, with 8 bases sitting between them. This CDR3 spans 12 amino acids. Germline V gene data show CDR1 as SGHVS and CDR2 as FQNEAQ. Written as DNA, the CDR3 is TGTGCCAGCAGGTACAGGGCCGGGGAGCTGTTTTTT. This gives the protein CASRYRAGELFF.

The rearrangement uses TRBV11-2 and TRBJ2-5; D might be TRBD1 (5 bases). In germline, CDR1 is SGHAT, CDR2 FQNNGV. The V end lost 4 bases, the J end lost 4 bases, and 16 bases lay between the germline ends. The CDR3 runs 15 residues. CDR3 loop: CASSYPLTDGETQYF. CDR3 in DNA: TGTGCCAGCAGCTATCCTTTGACAGACGGAGAGACCCAGTACTTC.

V and J are TRBV5-1 and TRBJ1-1, with a tentative D call TRBD1 (5 bases). Looked up from germline, CDR1 is SGHRS and CDR2 is YFSETQ. There are 16 residues in the CDR3. Trimming left V 4 bases short and J 4 bases short, with 20 bases between. In nucleotides, the CDR3 is TGCGCCAGCAGCGGGGGGGGAGGGCTCCCTCTCACTGAAGCTTTCTTT. Its protein is CASSGGGGLPLTEAFF.

The chain joins TRBV14 to TRBJ1-1; D is undetermined. V was shortened by 4 bases and J by 0 bases, with 18 bases between the two germline ends. From germline, CDR1 is SGHDN and CDR2 FVKESK. The CDR3 runs 17 residues. The CDR3, as DNA: TGTGCCAGCAGCCTAAGGACTGTCGGATTCATGAACACTGAAGCTTTCTTT. As protein: CASSLRTVGFMNTEAFF.

A single count supports this clone. This chain links TRBV5-1 with TRBJ2-3; 7 nucleotides agree with TRBD1. V shed 8 bases and J 0 bases; nucleotides not matched to a gene: 9. Germline V gives CDR1 SGHRS, CDR2 YFSETQ. CDR3 size: 15 residues. The CDR3 here is CASDAGTASTDTQYF. For the CDR3, the DNA is TGCGCCAGTGACGCCGGGACAGCTAGCACAGATACGCAGTATTTT.

This chain joins TRBV27 and TRBJ1-3, with D perhaps matching TRBD1 (5 bases). CDR3 length equals 14 residues. CDR1 is MNHEY and CDR2 is SMNVEV in the germline V gene (reference sequence). Trimming removed 5 bases from V and 6 bases from J, with 14 bases in between. Here the CDR3 DNA reads TGTGCCAGCAGTGCGTCAGGGAAGGCAAACACCATATATTTT. Translation: CASSASGKANTIYF.